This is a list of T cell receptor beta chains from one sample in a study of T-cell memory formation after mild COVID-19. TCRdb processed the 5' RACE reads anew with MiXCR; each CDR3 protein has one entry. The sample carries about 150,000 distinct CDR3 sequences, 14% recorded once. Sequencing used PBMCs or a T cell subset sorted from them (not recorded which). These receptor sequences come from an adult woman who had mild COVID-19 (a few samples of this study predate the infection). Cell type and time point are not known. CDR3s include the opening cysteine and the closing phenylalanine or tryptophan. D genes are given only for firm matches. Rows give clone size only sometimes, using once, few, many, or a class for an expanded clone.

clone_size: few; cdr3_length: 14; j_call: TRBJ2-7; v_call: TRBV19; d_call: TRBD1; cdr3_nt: TGTGCCAGTAGTGTCGGACAGGGTGGCTACGAGCAGTACTTC; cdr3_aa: CASSVGQGGYEQYF
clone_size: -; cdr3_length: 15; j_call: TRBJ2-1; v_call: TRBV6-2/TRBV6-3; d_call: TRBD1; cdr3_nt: TGTGCCAGCAGTAGACGGACAGGGTCCTACAATGAGCAGTTCTTC; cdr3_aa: CASSRRTGSYNEQFF
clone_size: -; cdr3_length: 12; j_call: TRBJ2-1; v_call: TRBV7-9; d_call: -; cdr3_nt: TGTGCCGGGGGGACCAATGGAAATGAGCAGTTCTTC; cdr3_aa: CAGGTNGNEQFF
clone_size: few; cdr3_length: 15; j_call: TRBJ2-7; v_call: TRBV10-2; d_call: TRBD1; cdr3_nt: TGCGCCAGCAGTGAGCCGGGACAGTACTCCTACGAGCAGTACTTC; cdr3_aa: CASSEPGQYSYEQYF
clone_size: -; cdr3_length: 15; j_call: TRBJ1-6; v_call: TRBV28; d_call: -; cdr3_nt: TGTGCCAGCAGTTTAGGCGTCAGGGGCAATTCACCCCTCCACTTT; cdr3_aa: CASSLGVRGNSPLHF
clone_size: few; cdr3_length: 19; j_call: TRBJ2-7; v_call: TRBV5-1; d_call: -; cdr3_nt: TGCGCCAGCAGCTTGGTTTATGGGAGCCGAACTACCGACTCCTACGAGCAGTACTTC; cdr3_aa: CASSLVYGSRTTDSYEQYF
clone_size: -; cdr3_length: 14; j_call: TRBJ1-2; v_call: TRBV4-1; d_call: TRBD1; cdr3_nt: TGCGCCAGCCGGACCGGGACAGGGGAGGATGGCTACACCTTC; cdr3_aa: CASRTGTGEDGYTF
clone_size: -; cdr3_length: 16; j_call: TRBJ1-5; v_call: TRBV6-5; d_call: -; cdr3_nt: TGTGCCAGCAGTTACGGCGGGGGTATTAACAATCAGCCCCAGCATTTT; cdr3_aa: CASSYGGGINNQPQHF
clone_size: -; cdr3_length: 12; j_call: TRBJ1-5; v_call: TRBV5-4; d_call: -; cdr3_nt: TGTGCCAGCAGCCTAGACGAACAGCCCCAGCATTTT; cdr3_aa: CASSLDEQPQHF
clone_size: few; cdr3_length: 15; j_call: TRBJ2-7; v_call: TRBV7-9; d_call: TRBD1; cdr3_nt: TGTGCCAGCAGCTACCCGCAACAGGGGGCCTACGAGCAGTACTTC; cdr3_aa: CASSYPQQGAYEQYF
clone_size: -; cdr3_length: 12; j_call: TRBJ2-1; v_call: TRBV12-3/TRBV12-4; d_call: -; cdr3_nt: TGTGCCAGCAGCACCGCCGGTTGGGAGCAGTTCTTC; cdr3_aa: CASSTAGWEQFF